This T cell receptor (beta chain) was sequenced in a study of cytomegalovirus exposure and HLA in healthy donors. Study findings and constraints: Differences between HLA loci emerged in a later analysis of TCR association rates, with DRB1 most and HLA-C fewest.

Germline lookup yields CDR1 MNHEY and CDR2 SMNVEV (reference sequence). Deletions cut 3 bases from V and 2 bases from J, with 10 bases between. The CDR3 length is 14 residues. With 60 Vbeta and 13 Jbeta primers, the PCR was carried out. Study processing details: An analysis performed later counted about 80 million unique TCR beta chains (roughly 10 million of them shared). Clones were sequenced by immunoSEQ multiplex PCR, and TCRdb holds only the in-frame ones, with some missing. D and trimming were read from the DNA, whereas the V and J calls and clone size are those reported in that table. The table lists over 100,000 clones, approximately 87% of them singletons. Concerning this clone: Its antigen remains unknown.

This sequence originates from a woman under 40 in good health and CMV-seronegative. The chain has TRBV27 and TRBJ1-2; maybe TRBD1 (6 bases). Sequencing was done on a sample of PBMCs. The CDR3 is CASSFAGGNYGYTF. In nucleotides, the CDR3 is TGTGCCAGCAGTTTTGCTGGGGGCAACTATGGCTACACCTTC.